These 28 T cell receptor beta chains share one sample of origin, sequenced in a study of shared clonotypes between healthy human individuals. The data were produced by immunoSEQ multiplex PCR, yet TCRdb's version contains in-frame clones alone and is incomplete. The data contain about 2.1 million clones, 80% to 95% of them singletons. Naive CD8 isolation took CD45RO-negative cells positively selected for CCR7 and excluded terminally differentiated effector memory CD45RA+ cells. Sequenced sample: naive CD8+ T cells from PBMCs. Receptors originate from a man aged 18 to 29 in good health. Some clones in this sample may be carry-over from other donors' samples.

The chain is built from TRBV6-5 and TRBJ1-2; D is perhaps TRBD1 (6 bases). Trimming removed 5 bases at V and 8 bases at J, with 15 bases between. CDR3 size: 13 residues. Germline-derived CDR1 and CDR2 are MNHEY and SVGAGI. The chain's CDR3 is CASSTQPTGGYTF. The CDR3 DNA reads TGTGCCAGCAGTACCCAACCCACAGGGGGCTACACCTTC.

This chain uses TRBV2 with TRBJ2-6, with D perhaps TRBD2 (5 bases). V lost 3 bases, J lost 0 bases, and 15 bases lay in between. The CDR3 sequence is 18 residues long. Germline V gives CDR1 SNHLY, CDR2 FYNNEI. This chain's CDR3 is CASSEIPFAGSGANVLTF. CDR3 DNA sequence: TGTGCCAGCAGTGAGATACCATTCGCGGGCTCTGGGGCCAACGTCCTGACTTTC.

In nucleotides, the CDR3 is TGTGCCTGGAGTGTAAGGGGACGGACGAGACTCCAAGAGACCCAGTACTTC. Its translation is CAWSVRGRTRLQETQYF. This rearrangement joins TRBV30 to TRBJ2-5; either TRBD1 or TRBD2 may fit D (5 bases each). The germline CDR1 and CDR2 sequences are GTSNPN and SVGIG (reference sequence). Trimming left V 0 bases short and J 1 base short, with 18 bases between. CDR3 length: 17 residues.

This clone was observed once. The genes are TRBV5-6 and TRBJ1-1; TRBD1 might be the D (5 bases). Germline CDR1 and CDR2: SGHDT and YYEEEE. The CDR3 sequence is 17 residues long. Trimming shortened V by 4 bases and J by 0 bases, and 19 bases separated the two germline ends. For the CDR3, the DNA is TGTGCCAGCAGCCCCCCACCGGGGTGGGGCATGAACACTGAAGCTTTCTTT. Amino acid sequence: CASSPPPGWGMNTEAFF.

This chain uses TRBV10-3 with TRBJ2-3, with D possibly matching TRBD1 (6 bases). There are 15 residues in the CDR3. V was cut by 3 bases and J by 0 bases, with 10 bases left in between. CDR1 ENHRY and CDR2 SYGVKD come from the germline V gene. The CDR3 loop reads CAISDRGQSTDTQYF. CDR3 nucleotide sequence: TGTGCCATCAGTGACAGGGGCCAGAGCACAGATACGCAGTATTTT.

The chain links TRBV10-3 to TRBJ2-7; the match to TRBD2 covers 11 bases. Germline V gene lookup returns CDR1 ENHRY and CDR2 SYGVKD. This CDR3 contains 14 residues. Trimming at V came to 3 bases and at J to 5 bases, leaving 3 bases not matched to a gene. CDR3 nucleotides: TGTGCCATCAGTGAACTAGCGGGAGAAGACGAGCAGTACTTC. Its translation: CAISELAGEDEQYF.

Notes on this clone: Additional DNA sequences in this sample encode the identical CDR3. V usage is TRBV9 and J usage is TRBJ2-1; 7 bases align to TRBD2. Looked up from germline, CDR1 is SGDLS and CDR2 is YYNGEE. V lost 2 bases, J lost 4 bases, and 6 bases stayed unmatched. This CDR3 is built from 15 residues. The CDR3 nucleotides read TGTGCCAGCAGCGTTGGGGCTAGCGGATACAATGAGCAGTTCTTC. This encodes CASSVGASGYNEQFF.

The V call is TRBV7-8, the J call TRBJ2-2; tentatively, D is TRBD2 (6 bases). The CDR3 spans 16 residues. Per the germline V gene, CDR1 is SGHVS and CDR2 is FQNEAQ. Trimming removed 1 base from V and 5 bases from J, with 14 bases in between. CDR3 coding DNA: TGTGCCAGCAGCTTAGGGGCTGGAGGGGAGACCGGGGAGCTGTTTTTT. Its protein is CASSLGAGGETGELFF.

The chain combines TRBV13 with TRBJ1-1, with 8 bases that match TRBD1. Germline V gene sequence: CDR1 PRHDT, CDR2 FYEKMQ (reference sequence). Trimming at V came to 0 bases and at J to 6 bases, leaving 21 bases not matched to a gene. The CDR3 is 20 residues long. The CDR3 reads CASSLGLWRAGGGHAAEAFF. The CDR3 nucleotides read TGTGCCAGCAGCTTAGGCCTTTGGCGGGCAGGGGGCGGCCACGCGGCTGAAGCTTTCTTT.

V gene TRBV4-1 combines with J gene TRBJ2-3; the D call may be TRBD1 or TRBD2 (5 bases each). The CDR3 loop spans 15 amino acids. The germline V gene has CDR1 MGHRA and CDR2 YSYEKL. Trimming cost V 5 bases and J 6 bases, with 18 bases left between them. CDR3 region: CASSGPGPKEDTQYF. The CDR3 region has the DNA TGCGCCAGCAGCGGACCGGGACCCAAGGAGGATACGCAGTATTTT.

DNA of the CDR3: TGTGCCAGCAGTATAGGCGCCTTCTACGAGCAGTACTTC. Protein sequence: CASSIGAFYEQYF. The chain links TRBV27 to TRBJ2-7; D is undetermined. CDR3 length: 13 residues. V lost 5 bases and J lost 3, with 11 bases in between. The germline gives CDR1 MNHEY, CDR2 SMNVEV (reference sequence).

The chain uses TRBV9 and TRBJ1-2; a weak D match, TRBD1 (6 bases). CDR1 is SGDLS, CDR2 YYNGEE, per germline. Trimming cost V 3 bases and J 2 bases, with 32 bases left between them. CDR3 length equals 21 residues. The CDR3 here is CASSGDPRVIGGRTVNYGYTF. The CDR3, as DNA: TGTGCCAGCAGCGGAGACCCTCGTGTGATCGGGGGGCGTACCGTAAACTATGGCTACACCTTC.

The chain carries TRBV4-3 and TRBJ2-7; maybe TRBD1 (5 bases). Trimming took 0 bases from V and 3 from J, leaving 21 bases between them. From germline, CDR1 is LGHNA and CDR2 YSLEER. This CDR3 has 18 residues. This CDR3 is CASSQEFDRPSAYYEQYF. The DNA for the CDR3 is TGCGCCAGCAGCCAAGAGTTCGACAGACCCTCGGCCTACTACGAGCAGTACTTC.

This clone was seen a single time. This rearrangement joins TRBV2 to TRBJ1-1; the D is unclear. Trimming took off 0 bases at V and 0 bases at J, with 8 bases between the two ends. CDR3 length: 15 amino acids. Looked up from germline, CDR1 is SNHLY and CDR2 is FYNNEI. The CDR3 is CASSEAEAVNTEAFF. CDR3 in DNA: TGTGCCAGCAGTGAAGCCGAAGCAGTGAACACTGAAGCTTTCTTT.

This clone was observed once. The V gene is TRBV27, the J gene TRBJ2-1; 8 bases match TRBD1. The trim removed 5 bases at V and 7 bases at J, leaving 10 bases unmatched. The CDR3 consists of 15 residues. Germline CDR1 and CDR2: MNHEY and SMNVEV (reference sequence). Here the CDR3 reads CASSPRTGSWNEQFF. CDR3 DNA sequence: TGTGCCAGCAGTCCGCGGACAGGGTCTTGGAATGAGCAGTTCTTC.

CDR3 loop: CASSLKDRVRRQFF. The CDR3 DNA sequence: TGTGCCAGCAGCCTCAAGGACCGTGTAAGGCGGCAGTTCTTC. The chain joins TRBV7-6 to TRBJ2-1; D is unclear. Germline V gene lookup returns CDR1 SGHVS and CDR2 FNYEAQ. This CDR3 comprises 14 residues. Trimming removed 5 bases at V and 12 bases at J, with 20 bases between.

The gene calls are TRBV5-1 and TRBJ2-7; D is ambiguous. The germline gives CDR1 SGHRS, CDR2 YFSETQ. Trimming took off 4 bases at V and 0 bases at J, with 14 bases between the two ends. CDR3 length: 15 residues. For the CDR3, the DNA is TGCGCCAGCAGCCCTACGGCCTTGAGCTCCTACGAGCAGTACTTC. It is translated as CASSPTALSSYEQYF.

The V and J genes are TRBV7-6 and TRBJ1-2; 7 bases fit TRBD1. The CDR3 consists of 14 residues. With 5 bases clipped from V and 7 bases from J, the junction kept 10 bases outside the gene matches. Germline V gives CDR1 SGHVS, CDR2 FNYEAQ. The CDR3 nucleotides read TGTGCCAGCAGCAGCTTGGAGACAGGGCTTGGCTACACCTTC. Translating gives CASSSLETGLGYTF.

The chain joins TRBV7-8 to TRBJ1-1; no definite D call. CDR3 length: 16 residues. Germline V gives CDR1 SGHVS, CDR2 FQNEAQ. V lost 1 base and J 1 base, leaving 13 bases between the germline ends. The CDR3 nucleotides are TGTGCCAGCAGCTTAGGCCCTCGCCCTGGGAACACTGAAGCTTTCTTT. Amino acids: CASSLGPRPGNTEAFF. The complete variable domain, with remaining parts taken from reference TRBV7-8 and TRBJ1-1, reads GAGVSQSPRYKVAKRGQDVALRCDPISGHVSLFWYQQALGQGPEFLTYFQNEAQLDKSGLPSDRFFAERPEGSVSTLKIQRTQQEDSAVYLCASSLGPRPGNTEAFFGQGTRLTVV.

V usage is TRBV4-2 and J usage is TRBJ2-2; 12 bases match TRBD2. Germline CDR1 reads LGHNA; CDR2 reads YNFKEQ. This CDR3 spans 16 amino acids. V gave up 4 bases and J gave up 7 bases; unmatched junction bases: 7. The DNA for the CDR3 is TGTGCCAGCAGCCCGCCGACTAGCGGGAGAATCGGGGAGCTGTTTTTT. This gives the protein CASSPPTSGRIGELFF.

The genes are TRBV9 and TRBJ1-2, with TRBD1 matching 9 bases. This CDR3 has 15 amino acids. Trimming removed 4 bases from V and 3 bases from J; junction bases left unmatched: 7. Per germline, CDR1 SGDLS and CDR2 YYNGEE. In DNA form, the CDR3 reads TGTGCCAGCAGCCAAACCGGGACAGGGTACTATGGCTACACCTTC. Amino acid sequence: CASSQTGTGYYGYTF.

The chain has TRBV5-6 and TRBJ1-5; 8 bases agree with TRBD1. The germline gives CDR1 SGHDT, CDR2 YYEEEE. V dropped 3 bases and J dropped 6; count of bases not matched to a gene: 8. This CDR3 contains 15 residues. CDR3 amino acids: CASSSQGAPGQPQHF. In nucleotides, the CDR3 is TGTGCCAGCAGCTCCCAGGGGGCGCCGGGTCAGCCCCAGCATTTT.

The V gene is TRBV27, the J gene TRBJ2-7; D is possibly TRBD1 or TRBD2 (5 bases each). Germline values: CDR1 MNHEY, CDR2 SMNVEV (reference sequence). V lost 6 bases to trimming and J lost 2 bases, with 17 bases between them. CDR3 length equals 15 residues. The CDR3 DNA follows: TGTGCCAGCAGCCCCTTCGGGACGGAAGCCTACGAGCAGTACTTC. Its protein product is CASSPFGTEAYEQYF.

This clone was seen a few times. J is TRBJ1-1 and V is TRBV21-1. TRBV21-1 is a recognized pseudogene. CDR3 length equals 15 residues. CDR3 sequence reads: CASSKGRNGGPEAFF. The CDR3 bases are TGTGCCAGCAGCAAGGGACGTAACGGGGGCCCTGAAGCTTTCTTT.

In DNA, the CDR3 is TGTGCCAGCAGCTTTATCCTATCCTACGAGCAGTACTTC. Protein sequence: CASSFILSYEQYF. The chain is built from TRBV5-8 and TRBJ2-7; D is ambiguous. This CDR3 region has 13 residues. Germline loops: CDR1 SGHTS, CDR2 YDEGEE. The V end was cut by 2 bases, the J end by 1 base, with 7 bases between. Together with reference TRBV5-8 and TRBJ2-7, the CDR3 gives the full variable domain: EAGVTQSPTHLIKTRGQQATLRCSPISGHTSVYWYQQALGLGLQFLLWYDEGEERNRGNFPPRFSGRQFPNYSSELNVNALELEDSALYLCASSFILSYEQYFGPGTRLTVT.

This clone has more than one count but fewer than ten. The gene calls are TRBV30 and TRBJ2-3; 7 nucleotides match TRBD2. J was trimmed by 6 bases and V by 4 bases; bases with no gene match: 10. Per the germline V gene, CDR1 is GTSNPN and CDR2 is SVGIG (reference sequence). This CDR3 contains 14 residues. The CDR3 coding sequence is TGTGCCTGGACCCAGCGGGAAAGGCGTGATACGCAGTATTTT. Translating it yields CAWTQRERRDTQYF.

The CDR3 region has the DNA TGCGCCAGCAGCTTGAGGTGGGACATAACCTCTGGGGCCAACAACGTCCTGACTTTC. It translates to CASSLRWDITSGANNVLTF. The rearrangement joins TRBV5-1 to TRBJ2-6, with D maybe TRBD1 (6 bases). This CDR3 comprises 19 residues. The germline CDR1 and CDR2 sequences are SGHRS and YFSETQ. Trimming took 1 base from V and 9 from J, leaving 26 bases between them.

The V call is TRBV5-1, the J call TRBJ2-7; D perhaps matches TRBD2 (5 bases). Trimming removed 2 bases from V and 4 bases from J, with 16 bases in between. Germline-derived CDR1 and CDR2 are SGHRS and YFSETQ. The CDR3 spans 15 residues. CDR3 region: CASSFVTGNGYEQYF. Here the CDR3 DNA reads TGCGCCAGCAGCTTCGTGACGGGGAATGGGTACGAGCAGTACTTC.